At least ten counts were recorded for the clone carrying this T cell receptor (beta chain). Its antigen is as yet unknown. The data were taken from a study of post-analysis software for immune sequencing data. Points from the study as a whole: Relative to controls, patients with multiple sclerosis showed significantly lower normalized Chao1 diversity. Patients used about five TRBV segments, including TRBV5-6, TRBV5-1 and TRBV20-1, more often than controls.

The CDR3 spans 13 residues. Trimming took 1 base from V and 3 from J; bases not matched to a gene: 0. Germline lookup yields CDR1 DFQATT and CDR2 SNEGSKA (reference sequence). The TCR beta cDNA libraries contained unique molecular identifiers. TCRdb analysed the PCR reads with MiXCR anew, one entry per CDR3 protein. The sample lists 700,000 to 900,000 distinct CDR3 sequences, under 60% seen once, with around 4.7% in the top ten. The chain couples TRBV20-1 to TRBJ1-2; TRBD1 matches at 9 bases. Sequenced input: blood. This receptor was obtained from a girl aged 5-17 years with multiple sclerosis. CDR3 nucleotides: TGCAGTGCTAGAGGGACAGGGGACTATGGCTACACCTTC. Protein product: CSARGTGDYGYTF.